A selection of T cell receptor beta chains follows, all from one sample in a study of cytomegalovirus exposure and HLA in healthy donors. Profiled with immunoSEQ multiplex PCR; TCRdb holds only in-frame clones, not every one. Its listing shows about 120,000 clones. Sequenced input: PBMCs. The receptors stem from a man aged 18 to 30 in good health and CMV-seronegative. Each CDR3 is given without its conserved first and last residue.

V gene: TRBV6-1; J gene: TRBJ1-4; CDR3 protein: ASSGPRGLANEKLF
V gene: TRBV9; J gene: TRBJ1-6; CDR3 protein: ASSVEGAILNSPLH
V gene: TRBV6-6; J gene: TRBJ2-1; CDR3 protein: ASRSDRTAHNEQF
V gene: TRBV18; J gene: TRBJ2-6; CDR3 protein: ASSPDSPGANVLT
V gene: TRBV28; J gene: TRBJ1-5; CDR3 protein: ASSLSRNQPQH
V gene: TRBV9; J gene: TRBJ1-1; CDR3 protein: ASSVQTGNTEAF
V gene: TRBV29-1; J gene: TRBJ1-2; CDR3 protein: SVAGLYGYT
V gene: TRBV7-8; J gene: TRBJ2-6; CDR3 protein: ASSLSAGSGANVLT
V gene: TRBV18; J gene: TRBJ2-3; CDR3 protein: ASSPGGGWTDTQY
V gene: TRBV6-1; J gene: TRBJ1-2; CDR3 protein: ACKTLSGNYGYT
V gene: TRBV19; J gene: TRBJ1-4; CDR3 protein: ASTTLGRSRDEKLF
V gene: TRBV4-1; J gene: TRBJ1-5; CDR3 protein: ASSQGQNQPQH
V gene: TRBV4-2; J gene: TRBJ2-1; CDR3 protein: ASSQDKAALSRRQF
V gene: TRBV6-1; J gene: TRBJ2-3; CDR3 protein: ASSALAGGLGDTQY
V gene: TRBV11-2; J gene: TRBJ2-1; CDR3 protein: ASSPLAGAYNEQF
V gene: TRBV6-5; J gene: TRBJ2-1; CDR3 protein: ASSYRLAGYNEQF
V gene: TRBV30; J gene: TRBJ1-1; CDR3 protein: AWSVDSEAF
V gene: TRBV6-4; J gene: TRBJ2-1; CDR3 protein: ASSDGAWNEQF
V gene: TRBV27; J gene: TRBJ2-2; CDR3 protein: ASSLRVNTGELF
V gene: TRBV6-1; J gene: TRBJ1-5; CDR3 protein: ASSEAPGGPNYSNQPQH
V gene: TRBV10-3; J gene: TRBJ1-5; CDR3 protein: AINSGGFNQPQH
V gene: TRBV25-1; J gene: TRBJ1-2; CDR3 protein: AASGVYGYT
V gene: TRBV7-2; J gene: TRBJ2-5; CDR3 protein: ASSRNTLLVQETQY
V gene: TRBV20-1; J gene: TRBJ2-1; CDR3 protein: SGVTSGVQF
V gene: TRBV2; J gene: TRBJ2-5; CDR3 protein: ASSDARVVETQY
V gene: TRBV18; J gene: TRBJ1-1; CDR3 protein: ASSPLSAF
V gene: TRBV14; J gene: TRBJ2-3; CDR3 protein: AKSSSGEEDTQY
V gene: TRBV7-2; J gene: TRBJ1-5; CDR3 protein: ASSSSTGGNQPQH
V gene: TRBV2; J gene: TRBJ2-7; CDR3 protein: ASSRTSGVNEQY
V gene: TRBV10-3; J gene: TRBJ2-2; CDR3 protein: AINSGVRAGELF
V gene: TRBV7-9; J gene: TRBJ1-2; CDR3 protein: ASSLDLSNYGYT
V gene: TRBV11-2; J gene: TRBJ2-2; CDR3 protein: ASSLDLKNTGELF
V gene: TRBV19; J gene: TRBJ2-7; CDR3 protein: ASSQGTSIVYEQY
V gene: TRBV4-3; J gene: TRBJ2-7; CDR3 protein: ASSQDRAGALYEQY
V gene: TRBV4-3; J gene: TRBJ1-2; CDR3 protein: ASSQGTGVGYT
V gene: TRBV10-3; J gene: TRBJ2-1; CDR3 protein: AISGPSSGHPTSYNEQF
V gene: TRBV9; J gene: TRBJ2-3; CDR3 protein: ASSVGRADTQY
V gene: TRBV28; J gene: TRBJ1-4; CDR3 protein: ASSLSPARAERDEKLF
V gene: TRBV7-8; J gene: TRBJ1-3; CDR3 protein: ASSLGQALSGNTIY
V gene: TRBV7-8; J gene: TRBJ1-2; CDR3 protein: ASSLASGVGYGYT
V gene: TRBV4-1; J gene: TRBJ2-7; CDR3 protein: ASSRKGMRDEQY
V gene: TRBV5-1; J gene: TRBJ1-2; CDR3 protein: ASRSSWHDRAYYGYT